This T cell receptor (beta chain) was retrieved from a study of blood T cell repertoires in COVID-19. This clone was seen only once. Sequencing used immunoSEQ multiplex PCR; TCRdb keeps in-frame clones, though not all of them. The table includes 300,000 to 350,000 clones, roughly 88% detected once. The CDR3 extends over 15 amino acids. Per the germline V gene, CDR1 is LGHDT and CDR2 is YNNKEL (reference sequence). The trim removed 3 bases at V and 5 bases at J, leaving 8 bases unmatched. This receptor was obtained from a young man who had recovered from COVID-19. Sequenced material: PBMCs or T cells enriched from blood (not recorded which). The rearrangement uses TRBV3-1 (or the pseudogene TRBV3-2) and TRBJ2-7, with 9 bases fitting TRBD1. The DNA of the CDR3 is TGTGCCAGCAGCCACAACAGGGGGCGGAACCACGAGCAGTACTTC. Translated, it gives CASSHNRGRNHEQYF.